Each of the 8 T cell receptor beta chains below was sequenced from the same sample in a study of T cells in Graves' hyperthyroidism and ophthalmopathy. RNA transcripts yielded amplified TCR beta CDR3 regions. Primed by the HTBI set, a first-round RT-PCR was run on the TCR CDR3. MiXCR, applied by TCRdb to the multiplex PCR reads, yields one record per CDR3 protein. The data show 500,000 to 550,000 distinct CDR3 sequences, 20% seen once. Sample: blood. Receptor source: a man between 35 and 55 years old with Graves' ophthalmopathy.

The CDR3 sequence is CASSVDPGQPSYEQYF. As DNA, the CDR3 is TGTGCCAGCAGCGTAGACCCGGGACAACCATCCTACGAGCAGTACTTC. The rearrangement joins TRBV9 to TRBJ2-7; TRBD1 might be the D (6 bases). Trimming pared 0 bases from V and 1 base from J, leaving 14 bases between. Germline V lookup: CDR1 SGDLS, CDR2 YYNGEE. The CDR3 has 16 amino acids.

This clonotype showed up many times. The CDR3 sequence: CASSLAGEYNEQFF. The CDR3 DNA reads TGTGCCAGCAGCTTAGCGGGGGAGTACAATGAGCAGTTCTTC. The V call is TRBV11-2, the J call TRBJ2-1; weak D call: TRBD2 (6 bases). The CDR3 consists of 14 residues. Germline loops: CDR1 SGHAT, CDR2 FQNNGV. V was shortened by 1 base and J by 4 bases, with 8 bases between the two germline ends.

Many counts were recorded for this clonotype. The chain links TRBV20-1 to TRBJ2-7; D uncertain. V was trimmed by 2 bases and J by 4 bases, leaving 12 bases between them. This CDR3 has 13 residues. The germline CDR1 and CDR2 sequences are DFQATT and SNEGSKA (reference sequence). CDR3 residues: CSARSPGGYEQYF. In DNA, the CDR3 is TGCAGTGCTAGATCCCCCGGCGGATACGAGCAGTACTTC.

The rearrangement uses TRBV15 and TRBJ1-1; D gene uncertain. V lost 1 base and J lost 7, with 4 bases in between. The CDR3 is made up of 11 amino acids. CDR1 is LNHNV, CDR2 YYDKDF, per germline (reference sequence). The CDR3 sequence: CATSRVGEAFF. In nucleotides, the CDR3 is TGTGCCACCAGCAGAGTCGGTGAAGCTTTCTTT.

This clonotype was counted many times. V and J are TRBV11-1 and TRBJ2-1, with 10 bases lining up with TRBD2. Losses at the gene ends were 8 bases for V and 9 bases for J; bases not matched to a gene: 10. The germline V gene encodes CDR1 SGHAT and CDR2 FQDESV (reference sequence). The CDR3 is 14 amino acids. The CDR3 loop reads CASGLAGGPGEQFF. CDR3 sequence (DNA): TGTGCCAGCGGATTAGCGGGAGGACCCGGTGAGCAGTTCTTC.

Ten or more counts support this clonotype. V and J are TRBV20-1 and TRBJ1-2, with D perhaps TRBD1 (6 bases). The CDR3 covers 13 residues. V was shortened by 1 base and J by 2 bases, with 8 bases between the two germline ends. From germline, CDR1 is DFQATT and CDR2 SNEGSKA (reference sequence). The CDR3 is CSARGTDNYGYTF. DNA of the CDR3: TGCAGTGCTAGAGGGACAGACAACTATGGCTACACCTTC.

This clonotype was seen only a few times. V gene TRBV27 combines with J gene TRBJ1-5, with 7 nucleotides matching TRBD1. The germline gives CDR1 MNHEY, CDR2 SMNVEV (reference sequence). The V segment lost 10 bases and the J segment 7 bases; nucleotides outside the gene matches: 7. The CDR3 spans 12 residues. The CDR3 loop reads CATRQGGQPQHF. Here the CDR3 DNA reads TGTGCCACGCGACAGGGAGGGCAGCCCCAGCATTTT.

The chain couples TRBV11-3 to TRBJ1-2, with D hard to call. Trimming stripped 6 bases from V and 1 base from J, with 15 bases between. This CDR3 is built from 15 residues. Germline CDR1 and CDR2: SGHNT and YENEEA. CDR3: CASRPTGSYNYGYTF. The CDR3 DNA is TGTGCCAGCAGACCCACGGGATCCTATAACTATGGCTACACCTTC.